This T cell receptor (beta chain) was sequenced for a study of shared clonotypes between healthy human individuals. Naive CD8 cells, CD45RO-negative and positively selected for CCR7, excluded terminally differentiated effector memory CD45RA+ cells. Notes on the study in general: Among non-shared clonotypes, generation probabilities were lower than among those shared by all four donors. Sample collection involved blood only; tissue repertoires are likely different.

With regard to this clone: Its specificity is not known.

Germline V gene data show CDR1 as SQVTM and CDR2 as ANQGSEA. V gave up 4 bases and J gave up 0 bases, with 10 bases separating them. CDR3 length equals 13 residues. Measured with immunoSEQ multiplex PCR; TCRdb has only the in-frame clones, and not every one. Among some 600,000 clones listed, around 96% were seen once. This receptor was taken from a woman in her twenties or thirties in good health. The sequenced sample was naive CD8+ T cells sorted from blood. The V call is TRBV29-1, the J call TRBJ2-7; no reliable D call. CDR3 residues: CSVAKVGSYEQYF. CDR3 nucleotides: TGCAGCGTTGCGAAGGTGGGCTCCTACGAGCAGTACTTC.